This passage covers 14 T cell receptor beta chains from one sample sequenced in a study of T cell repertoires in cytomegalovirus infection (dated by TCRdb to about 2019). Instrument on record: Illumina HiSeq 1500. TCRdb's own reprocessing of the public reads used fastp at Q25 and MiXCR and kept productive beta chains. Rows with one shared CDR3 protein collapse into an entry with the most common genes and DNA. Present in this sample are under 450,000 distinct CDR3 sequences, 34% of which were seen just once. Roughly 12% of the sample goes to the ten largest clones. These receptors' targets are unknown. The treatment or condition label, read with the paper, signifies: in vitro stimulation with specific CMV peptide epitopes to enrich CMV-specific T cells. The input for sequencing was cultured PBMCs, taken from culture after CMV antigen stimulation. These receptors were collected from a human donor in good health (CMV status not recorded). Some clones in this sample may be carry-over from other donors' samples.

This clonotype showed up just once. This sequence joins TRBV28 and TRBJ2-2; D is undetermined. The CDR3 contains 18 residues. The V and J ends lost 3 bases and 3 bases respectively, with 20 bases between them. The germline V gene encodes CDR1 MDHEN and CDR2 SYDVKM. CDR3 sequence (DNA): TGTGCCAGCAGTTTTTCCTCACTTTTGGGATCGGACACCGGGGAGCTGTTTTTT. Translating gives CASSFSSLLGSDTGELFF.

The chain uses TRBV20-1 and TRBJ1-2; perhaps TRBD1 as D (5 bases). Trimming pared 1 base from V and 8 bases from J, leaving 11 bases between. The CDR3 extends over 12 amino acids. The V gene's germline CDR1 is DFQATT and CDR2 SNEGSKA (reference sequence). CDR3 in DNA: TGCAGTGCTAGAGTTGAGGGGCTCGGCTACACCTTC. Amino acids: CSARVEGLGYTF.

The CDR3 spells CASSYSIGVGELFF. CDR3 DNA: TGTGCCAGCAGTTACTCGATAGGCGTCGGGGAGCTGTTTTTT. The gene calls are TRBV6-2 or TRBV6-3 and TRBJ2-2; the D is unclear. Germline assignment: CDR1 MNHEY and CDR2 SVGEGT. CDR3 length: 14 amino acids. V was pared by 0 bases and J by 7 bases, with 9 bases between.

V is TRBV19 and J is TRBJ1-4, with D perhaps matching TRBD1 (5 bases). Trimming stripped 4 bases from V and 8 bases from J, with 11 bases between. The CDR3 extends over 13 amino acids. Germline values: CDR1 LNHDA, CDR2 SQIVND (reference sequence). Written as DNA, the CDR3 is TGTGCCAGTAGTAACCGGGACGGAGAAAAACTGTTTTTT. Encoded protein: CASSNRDGEKLFF.

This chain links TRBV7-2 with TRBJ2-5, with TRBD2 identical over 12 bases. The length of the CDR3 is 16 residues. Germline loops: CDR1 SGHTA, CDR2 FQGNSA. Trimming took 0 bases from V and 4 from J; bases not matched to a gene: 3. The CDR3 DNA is TGTGCCAGCAGCTTAGCCGGACTAGCGGGAAGAGAGACCCAGTACTTC. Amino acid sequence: CASSLAGLAGRETQYF.

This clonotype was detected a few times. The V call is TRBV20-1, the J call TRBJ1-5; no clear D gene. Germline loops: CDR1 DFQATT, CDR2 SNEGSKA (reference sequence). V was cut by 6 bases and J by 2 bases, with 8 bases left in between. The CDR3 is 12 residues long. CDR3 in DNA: TGCAGTGCGAAAAGTGGCAATCAGCCCCAGCATTTT. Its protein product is CSAKSGNQPQHF.

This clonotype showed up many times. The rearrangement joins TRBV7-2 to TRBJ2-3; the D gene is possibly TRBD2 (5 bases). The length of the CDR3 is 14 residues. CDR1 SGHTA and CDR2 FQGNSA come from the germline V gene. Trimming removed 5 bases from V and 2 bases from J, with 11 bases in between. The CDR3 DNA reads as TGTGCCAGCAGCCCATGGGAGCTCACAGATACGCAGTATTTT. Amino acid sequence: CASSPWELTDTQYF.

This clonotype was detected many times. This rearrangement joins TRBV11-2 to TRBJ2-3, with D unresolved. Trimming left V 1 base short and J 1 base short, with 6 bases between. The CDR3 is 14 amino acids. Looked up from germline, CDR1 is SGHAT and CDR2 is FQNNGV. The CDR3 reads CASSLVAGTDTQYF. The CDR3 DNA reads TGTGCCAGCAGCTTAGTCGCTGGCACAGATACGCAGTATTTT.

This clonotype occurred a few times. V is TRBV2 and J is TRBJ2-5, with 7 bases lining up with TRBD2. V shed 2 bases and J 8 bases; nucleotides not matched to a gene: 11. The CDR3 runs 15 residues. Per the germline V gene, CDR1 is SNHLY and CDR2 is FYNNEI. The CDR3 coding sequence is TGTGCCAGCAGTGAATCTTCGGCGGGCGGGGGTACCCAGTACTTC. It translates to CASSESSAGGGTQYF.

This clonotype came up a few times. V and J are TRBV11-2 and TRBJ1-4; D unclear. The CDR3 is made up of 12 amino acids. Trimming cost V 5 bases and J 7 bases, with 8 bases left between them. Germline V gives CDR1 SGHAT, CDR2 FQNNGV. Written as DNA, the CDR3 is TGTGCCAGCAGCGGACCACTTGAAAAACTGTTTTTT. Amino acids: CASSGPLEKLFF.

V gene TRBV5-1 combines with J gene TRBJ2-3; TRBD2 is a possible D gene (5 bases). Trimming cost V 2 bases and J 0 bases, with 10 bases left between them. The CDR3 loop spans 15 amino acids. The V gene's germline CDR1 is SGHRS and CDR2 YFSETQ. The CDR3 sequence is CASSFGVESTDTQYF. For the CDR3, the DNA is TGCGCCAGCAGCTTCGGGGTCGAGAGCACAGATACGCAGTATTTT.

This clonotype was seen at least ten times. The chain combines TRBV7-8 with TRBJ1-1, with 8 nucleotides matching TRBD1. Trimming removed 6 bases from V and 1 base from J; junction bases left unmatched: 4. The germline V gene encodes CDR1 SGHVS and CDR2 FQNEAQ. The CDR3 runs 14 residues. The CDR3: CASSRQGANTEAFF. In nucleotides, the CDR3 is TGTGCCAGCAGTAGGCAGGGGGCGAACACTGAAGCTTTCTTT.

The DNA of the CDR3 is TGTGCCAGCAGTTACTCGGGGACAAGAAATCAGCCCCAGCATTTT. It yields the protein CASSYSGTRNQPQHF. The genes are TRBV6-5 and TRBJ1-5; weak D call: TRBD1 (6 bases). V was trimmed by 0 bases and J by 4 bases, leaving 10 bases between them. Looked up from germline, CDR1 is MNHEY and CDR2 is SVGAGI. The CDR3 is 15 residues long.

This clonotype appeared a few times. CDR3 in DNA: TGTGCCAGCAGCCCGGAGACTAGCACAGATACGCAGTATTTT. Translation gives CASSPETSTDTQYF. The V gene is TRBV7-8, the J gene TRBJ2-3; no definite D call. CDR1 and CDR2 from the germline V gene are SGHVS and FQNEAQ. The germline V and J ends were trimmed by 5 bases and 0 bases, with 9 bases remaining between them. The CDR3 covers 14 residues.